Each of the 32 T cell receptor beta chains below was sequenced from the same sample in a study of blood T cell repertoires in COVID-19. The table came from immunoSEQ multiplex PCR; TCRdb's copy has only in-frame clones and leaves some out. The data contain 150,000 to 200,000 clones, about 74% of them singletons. Input material: peripheral blood. The origin of the receptors is a woman aged 80 or older with acute or convalescent COVID-19.

The gene calls are TRBV12-1 and TRBJ2-1; no check of the table's D call, TRBD2, against the DNA was made. TRBV12-1 has pseudogene status. The CDR3 extends over 20 amino acids. The chain's CDR3 is CARTKPHARPSGGPSNEQFF. In DNA, the CDR3 is TGTGCCAGAACGAAACCCCACGCCCGACCGTCGGGAGGGCCGAGTAATGAGCAGTTCTTC.

The rearrangement links TRBV19 to TRBJ2-2; 7 bases are shared with TRBD1. Germline trimming cut 5 bases from V and 3 bases from J; bases unmatched to any gene: 3. This CDR3 has 14 amino acids. CDR1 and CDR2 from the germline V gene are LNHDA and SQIVND (reference sequence). CDR3 DNA sequence: TGTGCCAGTAGTCCCACAGGGGACACCGGGGAGCTGTTTTTT. Translation gives CASSPTGDTGELFF.

The rearrangement links TRBV11-2 to TRBJ1-6; D remains unclear. Germline CDR1 is SGHAT and CDR2 is FQNNGV. The CDR3 is 13 residues long. Deletions cut 8 bases from V and 4 bases from J, with 9 bases between. The CDR3 region has the DNA TGTGCCAGCTCTTGGGAGTATAATTCACCCCTCCACTTT. Protein sequence: CASSWEYNSPLHF.

The chain recombines TRBV28 with TRBJ1-5; a possible D gene is TRBD1 (5 bases). The CDR3 loop spans 16 amino acids. The germline gives CDR1 MDHEN, CDR2 SYDVKM. Deletions cut 3 bases from V and 4 bases from J, with 16 bases between. Here the CDR3 DNA reads TGTGCCAGCAGTTTTTGGGCAGGGATAGATAATCAGCCCCAGCATTTT. Translation: CASSFWAGIDNQPQHF.

The rearrangement joins TRBV24-1 to TRBJ2-3; 7 bases line up with TRBD1. Germline V gene data show CDR1 as KGHDR and CDR2 as SFDVKD. Germline trimming cut 2 bases from V and 0 bases from J; bases unmatched to any gene: 7. This CDR3 region has 17 residues. The CDR3 bases are TGTGCCACCAGTGATTCCTCAGGGGGTGGAAGCACAGATACGCAGTATTTT. Its protein is CATSDSSGGGSTDTQYF.

The chain links TRBV20-1 to TRBJ2-1, with TRBD1 as a possible D gene (6 bases). The CDR3 is 11 residues long. The V and J ends lost 6 bases and 8 bases respectively, with 11 bases between them. CDR1 and CDR2 (germline): DFQATT, SNEGSKA (reference sequence). CDR3 sequence (DNA): TGCAGTGCGTACAGGGTCGATGAGCAGTTCTTC. It translates to CSAYRVDEQFF.

The V call is TRBV5-4, the J call TRBJ2-1; 12 positions match TRBD2. Germline V gene lookup returns CDR1 SGHNT and CDR2 YYREEE (reference sequence). This CDR3 is 13 amino acids long. V lost 7 bases and J lost 8; bases outside the gene matches: 4. CDR3 protein: CASSGTSGYEQFF. Written as DNA, the CDR3 is TGTGCCAGCTCAGGGACTAGCGGGTATGAGCAGTTCTTC. The full variable domain, with the rest looked up from reference TRBV5-4 and TRBJ2-1, is ETGVTQSPTHLIKTRGQQVTLRCSSQSGHNTVSWYQQALGQGPQFIFQYYREEENGRGNFPPRFSGLQFPNYSSELNVNALELDDSALYLCASSGTSGYEQFFGPGTRLTVL.

The J gene is TRBJ2-5, the V gene TRBV3-1 (or the pseudogene TRBV3-2), with 10 bases identical to TRBD2. Per germline, CDR1 LGHDT and CDR2 YNNKEL (reference sequence). The CDR3 spans 14 residues. Trimming cost V 4 bases and J 4 bases; bases outside gene matches: 3. The chain's CDR3 is CASSPSGSLETQYF. Written as DNA, the CDR3 is TGTGCCAGCAGCCCTAGCGGGAGCTTAGAGACCCAGTACTTC.

The chain employs TRBV3-1 (or the pseudogene TRBV3-2) and TRBJ1-4; 7 bases line up with TRBD1. Trimming cost V 5 bases and J 5 bases; bases outside gene matches: 5. Germline-derived CDR1 and CDR2 are LGHDT and YNNKEL (reference sequence). The CDR3 totals 14 residues. The CDR3 DNA sequence: TGTGCCAGCAGCTCGGACAGGACGAATGAAAAACTGTTTTTT. This encodes CASSSDRTNEKLFF.

This chain links TRBV27 with TRBJ1-6; weak D call: TRBD1 (5 bases). V was clipped by 5 bases and J by 7 bases, with 18 bases between them. CDR3 length equals 16 residues. Germline CDR1 is MNHEY and CDR2 is SMNVEV (reference sequence). The CDR3 region has the DNA TGTGCCAGCAGTGCGCGGCAACGGGGGGAAAATTCACCCCTCCACTTT. Amino acids: CASSARQRGENSPLHF.

This clone was seen more than once but under ten times. The rearrangement uses TRBV3-1 (or the pseudogene TRBV3-2) and TRBJ1-6; D is perhaps TRBD1 (6 bases). The V end lost 4 bases, the J end lost 5 bases, and 15 bases lay between the germline ends. Germline V gives CDR1 LGHDT, CDR2 YNNKEL (reference sequence). The CDR3 spans 16 residues. CDR3 residues: CASSPRGARDNSPLHF. CDR3 DNA: TGTGCCAGCAGCCCCCGGGGGGCCCGTGATAATTCACCCCTCCACTTT.

The chain uses TRBV7-2 and TRBJ1-4; 7 bases align to TRBD1. Trimming cost V 2 bases and J 3 bases; bases outside gene matches: 3. The germline V gene has CDR1 SGHTA and CDR2 FQGNSA. The CDR3 spans 15 residues. CDR3 amino acids: CASSLTTGPNEKLFF. CDR3 sequence (DNA): TGTGCCAGCAGCTTAACGACAGGGCCTAATGAAAAACTGTTTTTT.

This sequence joins TRBV6-2 or TRBV6-3 and TRBJ2-7; 8 nucleotides match TRBD1. V shed 6 bases, J shed 1 base, and the junction held 2 bases outside the gene matches. From germline, CDR1 is MNHEY and CDR2 SVGEGT. This CDR3 has 13 residues. The CDR3 loop is CASSRTGSYEQYF. As DNA, the CDR3 is TGTGCCAGCAGCCGGACAGGGTCCTACGAGCAGTACTTC.

The chain employs TRBV5-8 and TRBJ1-4; TRBD1 matches 8 bases. This CDR3 has 16 residues. With 0 bases clipped from V and 8 bases from J, the junction kept 9 bases outside the gene matches. CDR1 is SGHTS and CDR2 is YDEGEE in the germline V gene. The CDR3 bases are TGTGCCAGCAGCTTGGCTGCGCAGGGGGCCAGAGAAAAACTGTTTTTT. Translating it yields CASSLAAQGAREKLFF.

V is TRBV5-1 and J is TRBJ2-1; 9 bases map to TRBD1. CDR1 and CDR2 from the germline V gene are SGHRS and YFSETQ. There are 14 residues in the CDR3. Trimming took 0 bases from V and 5 from J; bases not matched to a gene: 0. CDR3 sequence: CASSLGTGDNEQFF. DNA of the CDR3: TGCGCCAGCAGCTTGGGGACAGGGGACAATGAGCAGTTCTTC.

This clone ranks as medium-sized. The chain combines TRBV4-2 with TRBJ2-7; 8 bases align to TRBD2. The germline V gene encodes CDR1 LGHNA and CDR2 YNFKEQ. J lost 3 bases, V lost 0 bases, and 7 bases had no gene match. This CDR3 contains 16 residues. The CDR3 DNA sequence: TGTGCCAGCAGCCAAGATACCCGGGAGGGCCTCTACGAGCAGTACTTC. Translation gives CASSQDTREGLYEQYF.

The rearrangement joins TRBV7-2 to TRBJ2-5; D not resolved. The CDR3 totals 15 residues. Germline V gene data show CDR1 as SGHTA and CDR2 as FQGNSA. V lost 1 base and J 0 bases, leaving 9 bases between the germline ends. The CDR3 DNA sequence: TGTGCCAGCAGCTTAGTGGTGGCGGACCAAGAGACCCAGTACTTC. Translated: CASSLVVADQETQYF.

The chain couples TRBV6-5 to TRBJ2-3; tentatively, D is TRBD2 (6 bases). Trimming left V 0 bases short and J 0 bases short, with 7 bases between. The V gene's germline CDR1 is MNHEY and CDR2 SVGAGI. This CDR3 has 15 amino acids. CDR3 sequence (DNA): TGTGCCAGCAGTTACTCGGAGGGGAGCACAGATACGCAGTATTTT. It encodes CASSYSEGSTDTQYF.

The chain has TRBV30 and TRBJ1-5; 10 bases are shared with TRBD1. The CDR3 runs to 16 residues. Germline CDR1 reads GTSNPN; CDR2 reads SVGIG (reference sequence). V was clipped by 3 bases and J by 3 bases; unmatched bases: 8. CDR3 protein: CAWSDRGRSVNQPQHF. The CDR3, as DNA: TGTGCCTGGAGCGACAGGGGGCGATCGGTCAATCAGCCCCAGCATTTT.

The sample holds a few counts of this clone. V and J are TRBV6-2 or TRBV6-3 and TRBJ2-7; a weak D match, TRBD2 (7 bases). The V end lost 5 bases, the J end lost 1 base, and 18 bases lay between the germline ends. CDR3 length: 16 residues. The germline V gene has CDR1 MNHEY and CDR2 SVGEGT. The CDR3 region is CASSGAGAQESYEQYF. The CDR3 DNA reads TGTGCCAGCAGTGGGGCGGGGGCCCAAGAATCCTACGAGCAGTACTTC.

The rearrangement links TRBV19 to TRBJ1-1; a weak D match, TRBD1 (6 bases). From germline, CDR1 is LNHDA and CDR2 SQIVND (reference sequence). The CDR3 spans 15 residues. V was shortened by 0 bases and J by 1 base, with 9 bases between the two germline ends. CDR3 nucleotides: TGTGCCAGTAGTATAGACGGGACACCGAACACTGAAGCTTTCTTT. Amino acids: CASSIDGTPNTEAFF. Full variable domain (outside the CDR3, taken from reference TRBV19 and TRBJ1-1): DGGITQSPKYLFRKEGQNVTLSCEQNLNHDAMYWYRQDPGQGLRLIYYSQIVNDFQKGDIAEGYSVSREKKESFPLTVTSAQKNPTAFYLCASSIDGTPNTEAFFGQGTRLTVV.

The V call is TRBV30, the J call TRBJ2-7, with 7 bases that match TRBD1. Germline CDR1 and CDR2: GTSNPN and SVGIG (reference sequence). J was trimmed by 0 bases and V by 6 bases; bases with no gene match: 11. The CDR3 extends over 15 amino acids. The chain's CDR3 is CACGTVDLLSYEQYF. The CDR3 DNA is TGTGCCTGTGGGACAGTGGACCTCCTCTCCTACGAGCAGTACTTC.

The V and J genes are TRBV7-9 and TRBJ2-2; D gene ambiguous. Germline values: CDR1 SEHNR, CDR2 FQNEAQ (reference sequence). The CDR3 runs 12 residues. V lost 3 bases and J 6 bases, leaving 5 bases between the germline ends. The CDR3: CASSFVPGELFF. CDR3 nucleotides: TGTGCCAGCAGCTTCGTTCCCGGGGAGCTGTTTTTT.

The V call is TRBV5-1, the J call TRBJ1-5; 9 bases are shared with TRBD1. The CDR3 has 15 residues. With V trimmed by 4 bases and J by 3 bases, 5 bases remained unmatched. The germline V gene has CDR1 SGHRS and CDR2 YFSETQ. The CDR3 bases are TGCGCCAGCAGCCCCAGGACAGGGGACAATCAGCCCCAGCATTTT. This codes for CASSPRTGDNQPQHF.

This chain joins TRBV6-1 and TRBJ1-4; D not certain. The germline CDR1 and CDR2 sequences are MNHNS and SASEGT. V lost 4 bases and J 3 bases, leaving 15 bases between the germline ends. CDR3 length equals 16 residues. The CDR3: CASSAREAPANEKLFF. CDR3 nucleotides: TGTGCCAGCAGTGCCCGGGAGGCCCCGGCTAATGAAAAACTGTTTTTT.

The CDR3 loop reads CASSVGGPGETQYF. The CDR3 nucleotides read TGTGCCAGCAGTGTGGGAGGGCCTGGGGAGACCCAGTACTTC. V gene TRBV5-6 combines with J gene TRBJ2-5, with TRBD2 identical over 7 bases. The CDR3 length is 14 residues. CDR1 and CDR2 from the germline V gene are SGHDT and YYEEEE. V shed 5 bases, J shed 5 bases, and the junction held 9 bases outside the gene matches.

The V gene is TRBV6-5, the J gene TRBJ1-5; tentatively, D is TRBD1 (6 bases). Germline V lookup: CDR1 MNHEY, CDR2 SVGAGI. The CDR3 sequence is 12 residues long. V was pared by 4 bases and J by 6 bases, with 7 bases between. In nucleotides, the CDR3 is TGTGCCAGCAGTTCACAGGGTCAGCCCCAGCATTTT. As protein: CASSSQGQPQHF.

This CDR3 reads CSVVGSAGGETQYF. In DNA form, the CDR3 reads TGCAGCGTTGTAGGGTCAGCGGGAGGGGAGACCCAGTACTTC. The chain is built from TRBV29-1 and TRBJ2-5, with 10 bases fitting TRBD2. V shed 4 bases and J 5 bases; nucleotides not matched to a gene: 7. The CDR3 sequence is 14 residues long. In germline, CDR1 is SQVTM, CDR2 ANQGSEA.

V gene TRBV2 combines with J gene TRBJ1-5; D call uncertain. Deletions cut 3 bases from V and 1 base from J, with 10 bases between. Germline V gene sequence: CDR1 SNHLY, CDR2 FYNNEI. The CDR3 length is 15 residues. In nucleotides, the CDR3 is TGTGCCAGCAGTGAGTGGACTCCCAGCAATCAGCCCCAGCATTTT. Translating gives CASSEWTPSNQPQHF.

The gene calls are TRBV9 and TRBJ2-4; D ambiguous. This CDR3 is 16 amino acids long. Germline CDR1 and CDR2: SGDLS and YYNGEE. The V end was cut by 0 bases, the J end by 0 bases, with 10 bases between. CDR3 sequence reads: CASSVELRPAKNIQYF. DNA for the CDR3: TGTGCCAGCAGCGTAGAGCTCCGCCCAGCCAAAAACATTCAGTACTTC.

This clone has more than one count but fewer than ten. The rearrangement uses TRBV18 and TRBJ2-3, with D perhaps matching TRBD2 (5 bases). V was clipped by 3 bases and J by 6 bases, with 16 bases between them. The CDR3 is made up of 15 amino acids. Germline-derived CDR1 and CDR2 are KGHSH and LQKENI. The CDR3 DNA reads as TGTGCCAGCTCACCTCAAGCGGTTCAAGGGGATACGCAGTATTTT. Translation gives CASSPQAVQGDTQYF.

The rearrangement uses TRBV10-3 and TRBJ1-5; 8 bases line up with TRBD1. The junction had 9 bases not matched to a gene; V was cut back by 10 bases and J by 4 bases. Germline V gene data show CDR1 as ENHRY and CDR2 as SYGVKD. The CDR3 runs to 14 residues. CDR3 protein: CASNQGAGNQPQHF. Written as DNA, the CDR3 is TGTGCCAGCAACCAGGGGGCAGGGAATCAGCCCCAGCATTTT.